Here is one T cell receptor beta chain with its context. This clonotype was picked up a small number of times. Its antigen specificity is not known. There are no base qualities to consult, and no much larger clone falls within one base. This record belongs to a study of blood T cells in healthy people across ages (dated by TCRdb to 2014 to 2015). The study in broad terms: In model experiments, template switching captured about one uniquely barcoded TCR beta cDNA molecule for every two T cells. Age-related changes in TCR beta repertoire diversity were measured in the study by deep sequencing normalized with unique cDNA molecular identifiers. Donors were grouped into four age groups: young (average approximately 16 years), middle-aged (39), aged (approximately 67) and long-lived (around 80). To avoid experimental bias, donors of different ages were spread randomly across the sequencing lanes. Two additional independent replicas of 1 million unique cDNA reads from the same blood draw were analyzed for two donors (one aged 18 to 30 and one aged 80 or older). Beyond this particular receptor, the publication reports: Because donor CMV infection status was unknown, age-related changes in expanded clonotypes were potentially confounded. Compared with the aged group, the long-lived group had more naive CD4+ T cells, fewer expanded clones and increased TCR diversity, suggesting age selection. Because profiling used bulk unsorted PBMCs, naive and antigen-experienced compartments could not be compared conclusively. The percentage of naive T cells measured by flow cytometry correlated strongly with observed TCR beta diversity. As age increased, observed TCR beta diversity per million T cells dropped in a roughly linear way, and a significant reduction was already evident by age 40. Estimates of total diversity based on one million sequenced T cells were considered lower bounds and underestimates.

Receptor amplification or capture employed 5' RACE. These reads were obtained on an Illumina HiSeq 2500. A second PCR of about 7 to 12 cycles was run with a J-beta primer mix and a sample-barcoded 5' primer. A unique molecular identifier was introduced onto each TCR beta cDNA molecule by a template-switch 5' adaptor carrying 12 random nucleotides. Each sample yielded at least 3 million CDR3-containing paired-end reads. The Mint cDNA synthesis kit, primed by a TRBC-specific oligonucleotide, was used to synthesize first-strand cDNA from all RNA. All cDNA was treated with uracil-DNA glycosylase and then went through a first 18-cycle PCR with the universal primers M1SS and BC2_uni_R. The authors' analysis ran thus. For normalization, 1 million high-quality reads were randomly selected from each sample, with every read carrying a distinct molecular identifier. Instead of being binned into consensus sequences, reads with shared molecular identifiers were discarded. MiTCR, run with a Q25 quality threshold and the strictest error-elimination algorithm, handled CDR3 identification, clonotype clustering and error correction. Lower-bound total TCR beta diversity was estimated with a nonparametric unseen species model using Euler transformation. Using fastp at Q25 and MiXCR, TCRdb reprocessed the public reads and kept productive beta chains. Records with the same CDR3 protein are collapsed into one entry carrying the most frequent genes and DNA. The V and J calls and clone size come from TCRdb's table, not from the authors' own analysis. Within this sample are 700,000 to 900,000 distinct CDR3 sequences, with 40% to 65% of them counted one time only. About two fifths of the sample is in the top ten clones.

The donors were roughly 39 Caucasian individuals from Russia, aged about 6 to 95 years, who were systemically healthy. Around 10 milliliters of peripheral blood were collected from each donor into EDTA-treated Vacutainer tubes. Ficoll-Paque density-gradient centrifugation was used to isolate PBMCs, with at least 6 million per sample. Total RNA was extracted from PBMCs with Trizol reagent, with at least 6 micrograms obtained per sample. Naive CD45RAhigh/CD27high T cell percentages were measured by flow cytometry on a PBMC aliquot from every donor. The receptor was isolated from an elderly man in good health. Sequencing was done on a sample of blood.

The CDR3 amino acid sequence is: CASRQDTTLYGYTF. The nucleotide sequence reads TGTGCCAGCAGACAGGACACGACACTCTATGGCTACACCTTC. The chain is encoded by TRBV12-3 or TRBV12-4 joined to TRBJ1-2; the D segment could be TRBD1, given 5 matching bases. V drops 6 bases and J drops 4 bases, leaving 15 bases in between. The CDR3 covers 14 residues, taking in both the cysteine and the phenylalanine. CDR3 DNA is the only sequence kept; it has 42 bases, read in frame from the first base.